These 25 T cell receptor beta chains originate from one sample sequenced in a study of cytomegalovirus exposure and HLA in healthy donors. Clones were sequenced by immunoSEQ multiplex PCR, and TCRdb holds only the in-frame ones, with some missing. Found here are some 310,000 clones, roughly 90% of them singletons; the top ten hold approximately 0.9%. The source material was PBMCs. Receptor source: a man in his thirties or forties in good health and CMV-seronegative.

The J gene is TRBJ1-2, the V gene TRBV5-6; weak D call: TRBD1 (6 bases). Germline V gene sequence: CDR1 SGHDT, CDR2 YYEEEE. The V and J ends lost 7 bases and 7 bases respectively, with 20 bases between them. CDR3 length equals 14 residues. CDR3 in amino acids: CASGSDTEQGGYTF. In DNA form, the CDR3 reads TGTGCCAGCGGGAGCGACACCGAACAGGGTGGCTACACCTTC. The full variable domain, with the rest looked up from reference TRBV5-6 and TRBJ1-2, is DAGVTQSPTHLIKTRGQQVTLRCSPKSGHDTVSWYQQALGQGPQFIFQYYEEEERQRGNFPDRFSGHQFPNYSSELNVNALLLGDSALYLCASGSDTEQGGYTFGSGTRLTVV.

The rearrangement joins TRBV18 to TRBJ2-1, with 8 positions matching TRBD2. The CDR3 covers 17 residues. Germline loops: CDR1 KGHSH, CDR2 LQKENI. V shed 2 bases, J shed 1 base, and the junction held 7 bases outside the gene matches. The CDR3 DNA follows: TGTGCCAGCTCACCATCCGGGACTAGAAATTCCTACAATGAGCAGTTCTTC. Residues: CASSPSGTRNSYNEQFF.

The J gene is TRBJ1-1, the V gene TRBV7-2, with D possibly TRBD1 on 5 matching bases. CDR1 is SGHTA and CDR2 is FQGNSA in the germline V gene. The CDR3 length is 14 residues. Between the trimmed V and J ends, which lost 4 bases and 1 base, there was a span of 10 bases. The DNA of the CDR3 is TGTGCCAGCAGCTCCTCCGACAGGAACACTGAAGCTTTCTTT. It translates to CASSSSDRNTEAFF.

The chain carries TRBV19 and TRBJ2-7; the D gene is possibly TRBD1 (5 bases). V shed 1 base and J shed 3 bases, with 7 bases lying between them. The CDR3 sequence is 13 residues long. Germline V gene sequence: CDR1 LNHDA, CDR2 SQIVND (reference sequence). CDR3 sequence reads: CASSIGQSYEQYF. For the CDR3, the DNA is TGTGCCAGTAGTATAGGACAGAGCTACGAGCAGTACTTC.

The chain carries TRBV10-3 and TRBJ2-1, with TRBD2 matching over 7 bases. CDR1 is ENHRY, CDR2 SYGVKD, per germline. This CDR3 contains 13 residues. V shed 4 bases, J shed 4 bases, and the junction held 1 base outside the gene matches. CDR3 amino acids: CAISGDYYNEQFF. The CDR3 DNA follows: TGTGCCATCAGTGGGGACTATTACAATGAGCAGTTCTTC.

The V gene is TRBV5-1, the J gene TRBJ2-7, with D possibly matching TRBD1 (5 bases). Germline V gene sequence: CDR1 SGHRS, CDR2 YFSETQ. Trimming shortened V by 0 bases and J by 2 bases, and 15 bases separated the two germline ends. The CDR3 is made up of 16 amino acids. The CDR3 DNA is TGCGCCAGCAGCTTGGCAGTTAGGACACCACCCTACGAGCAGTACTTC. The encoded protein is CASSLAVRTPPYEQYF.

This chain joins TRBV6-5 and TRBJ1-4; TRBD1 might be the D (6 bases). Germline CDR1 is MNHEY and CDR2 is SVGAGI. The V gene lost 2 bases and the J gene lost 7 bases, with 14 bases spanning the gap. This CDR3 spans 15 amino acids. CDR3 in amino acids: CASSYGRGRGEKLFF. For the CDR3, the DNA is TGTGCCAGCAGTTACGGCAGGGGACGGGGTGAAAAACTGTTTTTT.

The chain employs TRBV11-3 and TRBJ2-7, with D tentatively TRBD1 (6 bases). V was pared by 5 bases and J by 2 bases, with 13 bases between. Germline V gene data show CDR1 as SGHNT and CDR2 as YENEEA. The CDR3 extends over 14 amino acids. DNA of the CDR3: TGTGCCAGCAGCCCCGAGGACAGTCCCTACGAGCAGTACTTC. Translated: CASSPEDSPYEQYF.

The genes are TRBV5-6 and TRBJ1-1; D call uncertain. This CDR3 spans 15 amino acids. CDR1 and CDR2 (germline): SGHDT, YYEEEE. V was trimmed by 0 bases and J by 4 bases, leaving 13 bases between them. CDR3 bases: TGTGCCAGCAGCTTGGTATGGGAGGGAAGCACTGAAGCTTTCTTT. Translated: CASSLVWEGSTEAFF.

The genes are TRBV2 and TRBJ1-2; 8 positions agree with TRBD1. The V segment lost 2 bases and the J segment 2 bases; nucleotides outside the gene matches: 1. The CDR3 extends over 14 amino acids. Germline CDR1 and CDR2: SNHLY and FYNNEI. CDR3 loop: CASSERTGNYGYTF. Written as DNA, the CDR3 is TGTGCCAGCAGTGAACGGACAGGGAACTATGGCTACACCTTC.

This chain joins TRBV5-1 and TRBJ1-1, with D tentatively TRBD1 (6 bases). The germline V gene encodes CDR1 SGHRS and CDR2 YFSETQ. The CDR3 is 16 residues long. Trimming pared 4 bases from V and 1 base from J, leaving 17 bases between. The CDR3 DNA reads TGCGCCAGCAGCCCCAAACCCGACAGGACGAACACTGAAGCTTTCTTT. As protein: CASSPKPDRTNTEAFF.

The chain recombines TRBV25-1 with TRBJ1-4; 8 nucleotides match TRBD1. After removal of 4 bases from V and 8 bases from J, the junction contained 9 bases not matched to a gene. Germline lookup yields CDR1 MGHDK and CDR2 SYGVNS. The CDR3 is 15 amino acids. In DNA, the CDR3 is TGTGCCAGCAGTGCCAGACAGGGGAGTTGGGAAAAACTGTTTTTT. Its translation: CASSARQGSWEKLFF.

This chain links TRBV6-6 with TRBJ1-5; TRBD1 matches at 8 bases. This CDR3 is 15 amino acids long. V shed 6 bases and J 6 bases; nucleotides not matched to a gene: 10. Germline lookup yields CDR1 MNHNY and CDR2 SVGAGI (reference sequence). CDR3 protein: CASSAQGAVSQPQHF. The CDR3 region has the DNA TGTGCCAGCAGCGCCCAGGGGGCGGTAAGTCAGCCCCAGCATTTT.

This clone was counted a single time. The chain combines TRBV13 with TRBJ2-3; TRBD2 matches at 10 bases. Germline CDR1 is PRHDT and CDR2 is FYEKMQ (reference sequence). Trimming took 4 bases from V and 3 from J; bases not matched to a gene: 7. This CDR3 spans 16 amino acids. CDR3 loop: CASSSRAGGPTDTQYF. The CDR3 region has the DNA TGTGCCAGCAGCTCCAGAGCGGGGGGGCCAACAGATACGCAGTATTTT.

The chain couples TRBV7-6 to TRBJ2-5; tentatively, D is TRBD2 (5 bases). V lost 5 bases to trimming and J lost 7 bases, with 23 bases between them. This CDR3 contains 16 residues. CDR1 SGHVS and CDR2 FNYEAQ come from the germline V gene. The CDR3 DNA is TGTGCCAGCAGCACTCAGATTGGACCGGACTGGCGGACCCAGTACTTC. Its translation: CASSTQIGPDWRTQYF.

CDR3 nucleotides: TGTGCCAGCTCACAGCGGCCCAATGAGCAGTTCTTC. Translation gives CASSQRPNEQFF. The chain has TRBV18 and TRBJ2-1; D might be TRBD2 (5 bases). The ends were cut back, 4 bases at V and 6 bases at J, with 7 bases in the middle. CDR1 KGHSH and CDR2 LQKENI come from the germline V gene. The CDR3 totals 12 residues. Drawing the rest from reference TRBV18 and TRBJ2-1, the complete variable domain is NAGVMQNPRHLVRRRGQEARLRCSPMKGHSHVYWYRQLPEEGLKFMVYLQKENIIDESGMPKERFSAEFPKEGPSILRIQQVVRGDSAAYFCASSQRPNEQFFGPGTRLTVL.

This chain links TRBV5-6 with TRBJ2-4; 9 bases are a match to TRBD1. This CDR3 has 16 amino acids. The germline V gene encodes CDR1 SGHDT and CDR2 YYEEEE. Germline trimming cut 0 bases from V and 6 bases from J; bases unmatched to any gene: 7. CDR3 bases: TGTGCCAGCAGCTTGGCGGGACAGGGAATTGGAAACATTCAGTACTTC. Its protein is CASSLAGQGIGNIQYF.

The table lists this clone with a few counts. The chain links TRBV27 to TRBJ1-6, with TRBD1 as a possible D gene (5 bases). Trimming took 5 bases from V and 9 from J, leaving 17 bases between them. This CDR3 has 15 residues. Germline assignment: CDR1 MNHEY and CDR2 SMNVEV (reference sequence). DNA for the CDR3: TGTGCCAGCAGTCTAGGGACCGGGGGTAGTTCACCCCTCCACTTT. Residues: CASSLGTGGSSPLHF.

This chain links TRBV7-9 with TRBJ1-3, with a tentative D call TRBD1 (5 bases). V was cut by 10 bases and J by 2 bases, with 15 bases left in between. Germline CDR1 SEHNR, CDR2 FQNEAQ (reference sequence). The CDR3 spans 14 residues. DNA of the CDR3: TGTGCCACTGGGGTAAGGGGTGCTGGAAACACCATATATTTT. Its protein is CATGVRGAGNTIYF.

J is TRBJ1-1 and V is TRBV15; TRBD1 is a possible D gene (5 bases). The germline CDR1 and CDR2 sequences are LNHNV and YYDKDF (reference sequence). This CDR3 region has 16 residues. Deletions cut 0 bases from V and 1 base from J, with 12 bases between. The CDR3 here is CATSRDRGRANTEAFF. As DNA, the CDR3 is TGTGCCACCAGCAGAGATCGGGGGAGGGCGAACACTGAAGCTTTCTTT.

The chain employs TRBV4-1 and TRBJ1-1, with D perhaps matching TRBD1 (5 bases). Germline V gene lookup returns CDR1 MGHRA and CDR2 YSYEKL. This CDR3 is built from 18 residues. V shed 1 base and J shed 2 bases, with 20 bases lying between them. This CDR3 reads CASSQGRAPAGGNTEAFF. As DNA, the CDR3 is TGCGCCAGCAGCCAAGGACGGGCCCCGGCCGGGGGTAACACTGAAGCTTTCTTT.

This chain uses TRBV27 with TRBJ2-7, with D possibly TRBD1 on 5 matching bases. Trimming left V 6 bases short and J 3 bases short, with 6 bases between. CDR1 is MNHEY, CDR2 SMNVEV, per germline (reference sequence). The CDR3 is 11 amino acids. CDR3 protein: CASRGDYEQYF. The CDR3 DNA is TGTGCCAGCAGAGGGGACTACGAGCAGTACTTC.

V gene TRBV6-5 combines with J gene TRBJ1-1; 9 bases fit TRBD1. V lost 3 bases to trimming and J lost 4 bases; unmatched junction nucleotides: 6. There are 15 residues in the CDR3. The germline CDR1 and CDR2 sequences are MNHEY and SVGAGI. The CDR3 loop is CASSYYGTGTTEAFF. The CDR3 coding sequence is TGTGCCAGCAGTTATTACGGGACAGGGACCACTGAAGCTTTCTTT.

The V call is TRBV6-5, the J call TRBJ2-3; D is perhaps TRBD2 (7 bases). V lost 6 bases and J 0 bases, leaving 13 bases between the germline ends. The CDR3 is 15 residues long. CDR1 and CDR2 from the germline V gene are MNHEY and SVGAGI. The CDR3 DNA is TGTGCCAGCAGGGAGGGGGGGGCTAGCACAGATACGCAGTATTTT. Protein product: CASREGGASTDTQYF.

V usage is TRBV2 and J usage is TRBJ1-2; 10 bases match TRBD1. Germline V gene sequence: CDR1 SNHLY, CDR2 FYNNEI. Trimming removed 9 bases from V and 4 bases from J; junction bases left unmatched: 11. The CDR3 sequence is 15 residues long. CDR3 protein: CARRPGQGPGYGYTF. CDR3 DNA sequence: TGTGCCAGAAGGCCGGGACAGGGGCCCGGCTATGGCTACACCTTC.